The 7 T cell receptor beta chains reported below all come from one sample, sequenced in a study of shared clonotypes between healthy human individuals. Assay used: immunoSEQ multiplex PCR; TCRdb lists only in-frame clones, some missing. The table includes fewer than 650,000 clones, over 60% detected once. The sequenced material came from PBMCs. The receptor source for this set is a woman aged 40-49 years in good health. Some clones in this sample may be carry-over from other donors' samples.

This clone appeared a few times. The V call is TRBV28, the J call TRBJ1-1, with 8 nucleotides matching TRBD1. This CDR3 spans 15 amino acids. CDR1 and CDR2 (germline): MDHEN, SYDVKM. The trim removed 3 bases at V and 8 bases at J, leaving 11 bases unmatched. CDR3 region: CASSLIHRGNIEAFF. The CDR3 DNA follows: TGTGCCAGCAGTTTGATCCACAGGGGGAACATCGAAGCTTTCTTT.

The chain couples TRBV6-5 to TRBJ2-1, with D possibly matching TRBD1 (6 bases). Trimming stripped 7 bases from V and 5 bases from J, with 9 bases between. The CDR3 runs 12 residues. Germline V CDR1 and CDR2: MNHEY, SVGAGI. The CDR3 region is CASMGADNEQFF. The DNA of the CDR3 is TGTGCCAGCATGGGGGCCGACAATGAGCAGTTCTTC.

The genes are TRBV19 and TRBJ1-2; D is possibly TRBD1 (5 bases). CDR1 is LNHDA, CDR2 SQIVND, per germline (reference sequence). With 2 bases removed from V and 5 bases from J, the gap between germline ends came to 9 bases. This CDR3 has 13 residues. Here the CDR3 reads CASSITGRYGYTF. The CDR3, as DNA: TGTGCCAGTAGTATAACAGGCCGTTATGGCTACACCTTC.

The V and J genes are TRBV19 and TRBJ2-6; 9 positions agree with TRBD1. The CDR3 consists of 18 residues. J was trimmed by 2 bases and V by 4 bases; bases with no gene match: 9. The V gene's germline CDR1 is LNHDA and CDR2 SQIVND (reference sequence). CDR3 amino acids: CASSSRDRDIAGANVLTF. The CDR3 DNA sequence: TGTGCCAGTAGTAGCCGGGACAGGGATATCGCTGGGGCCAACGTCCTGACTTTC.

CDR3: CASSLMSPGQQTQYF. CDR3 DNA sequence: TGCGCCAGCAGCTTGATGAGCCCAGGGCAACAGACCCAGTACTTC. This rearrangement joins TRBV5-1 to TRBJ2-5; a possible D gene is TRBD1 (5 bases). The germline V and J ends were trimmed by 1 base and 6 bases, with 16 bases remaining between them. The CDR3 runs to 15 residues. CDR1 and CDR2 from the germline V gene are SGHRS and YFSETQ.

In this sample, this clone turned up once. A far bigger clonotype differs at one base, so this is likely a read error. The chain joins TRBV4-1 to TRBJ2-7, with 8 bases identical to TRBD1. CDR1 and CDR2 from the germline V gene are MGHRA and YSYEKL. This CDR3 spans 15 amino acids. The CDR3 reads CASSRLGDRSYEQYF. DNA of the CDR3: TGCGCCAGCAGCCGGTTAGGGGACAGGTCCTATGAGCAGTACTTC.

This clone was counted many times. The chain recombines TRBV28 with TRBJ2-1; no firm D call. The CDR3 extends over 14 amino acids. The germline V gene encodes CDR1 MDHEN and CDR2 SYDVKM. The V and J ends lost 6 bases and 6 bases respectively, with 15 bases between them. CDR3 in amino acids: CASSPVDRANEQFF. As DNA, the CDR3 is TGTGCCAGCAGCCCTGTGGACCGGGCCAATGAGCAGTTCTTC.